This entry features one T cell receptor (beta chain) sequence. It was with 60 Vbeta and 13 Jbeta primers that the PCR ran. The method was immunoSEQ multiplex PCR; TCRdb's version includes in-frame clones alone and lacks a portion of them. The sample totals some 33,000 clones. Looked up from germline, CDR1 is SQVTM and CDR2 is ANQGSEA. Deletions cut 8 bases from V and 1 base from J, with 16 bases between. This CDR3 region has 14 residues. The data originate from a study of cytomegalovirus exposure and HLA in healthy donors. About the research overall: The 95 million to 120 million unique TCR beta sequences, from roughly 170 million T cells, were found by an earlier analysis. Early release data held about 85 million unique TCRs from HLA-typed donors.

This receptor was identified in a female donor in good health and CMV-seronegative. Sequenced material: PBMCs. J is TRBJ2-3 and V is TRBV29-1; a possible D gene is TRBD2 (6 bases). The CDR3 coding sequence is TGCAGCAAACGGGACTCCTACCGCACAGATACGCAGTATTTT. It is translated as CSKRDSYRTDTQYF.